This entry lists 16 T cell receptor beta chains sequenced from one sample in a study of T cell responses to AZD1222 COVID-19 vaccine (dated by TCRdb to the early 2020s). Preparation of the library involved the immunoSEQ multiplex PCR assay. TCRdb retrieved this table from immuneACCESS and kept in-frame rearrangements only. Not all clones are present; in checked studies, unresolved V genes account for under half, and no reason is known for the remainder. This sample gives nearly 110,000 clones in total; about nine tenths of them show up just once. Together, the top ten hold around 5.9% of the sample. The sample's time point label, decoded: about 28 days (+/-7) after the second vaccine dose. Sequences were derived from peripheral blood, sampled 28 days after the second AZD1222 dose. The receptors come from an adult who received the AZD1222 COVID-19 vaccine.

J is TRBJ2-7 and V is TRBV6-1; D is undetermined. Trimming left V 0 bases short and J 3 bases short, with 6 bases between. Germline V lookup: CDR1 MNHNS, CDR2 SASEGT. The CDR3 runs to 13 residues. CDR3 sequence: CASSEAVLYEQYF. CDR3 nucleotide sequence: TGTGCCAGCAGTGAAGCCGTGCTCTACGAGCAGTACTTC.

The V gene is TRBV19, the J gene TRBJ2-2; 9 positions match TRBD2. V lost 4 bases and J lost 0; bases outside the gene matches: 3. CDR1 LNHDA and CDR2 SQIVND come from the germline V gene (reference sequence). The length of the CDR3 is 16 residues. For the CDR3, the DNA is TGTGCCAGTAGTACCCTAGCGGGGCCGAACACCGGGGAGCTGTTTTTT. It codes for CASSTLAGPNTGELFF.

The V and J genes are TRBV28 and TRBJ1-5, with D unclear. The germline V and J ends were trimmed by 5 bases and 7 bases, with 6 bases remaining between them. Germline values: CDR1 MDHEN, CDR2 SYDVKM. The CDR3 is made up of 11 amino acids. CDR3 residues: CASSQDQPQHF. The CDR3 bases are TGTGCCAGCAGTCAGGACCAGCCCCAGCATTTT.

The chain carries TRBV30 and TRBJ1-6; TRBD1 is a possible D gene (5 bases). The CDR3 runs to 13 residues. In germline, CDR1 is GTSNPN, CDR2 SVGIG (reference sequence). The V gene lost 3 bases and the J gene lost 13 bases, with 16 bases spanning the gap. The DNA for the CDR3 is TGTGCCTGGAGCTTACTTACAGGCCGCCCCCTCCACTTT. As protein: CAWSLLTGRPLHF. Filled out from reference TRBV30 and TRBJ1-6, the complete variable domain reads SQTIHQWPATLVQPVGSPLSLECTVEGTSNPNLYWYRQAAGRGLQLLFYSVGIGQISSEVPQNLSASRPQDRQFILSSKKLLLSDSGFYLCAWSLLTGRPLHFGNGTRLTVT.

V and J are TRBV6-5 and TRBJ1-4; no clear D. Trimming shortened V by 7 bases and J by 5 bases, and 14 bases separated the two germline ends. The germline V gene encodes CDR1 MNHEY and CDR2 SVGAGI. The CDR3 has 14 amino acids. This CDR3 reads CASNEGRENEKLFF. DNA for the CDR3: TGTGCCAGCAACGAAGGGAGAGAAAATGAAAAACTGTTTTTT.

The chain has TRBV14 and TRBJ2-7; D ambiguous. V lost 4 bases and J 9 bases, leaving 19 bases between the germline ends. Germline lookup yields CDR1 SGHDN and CDR2 FVKESK. This CDR3 has 14 amino acids. CDR3 in amino acids: CASSRGFGQYSQYF. The CDR3 nucleotides are TGTGCCAGCAGCCGTGGGTTCGGGCAGTACTCGCAGTACTTC.

This chain links TRBV6-5 with TRBJ1-1; D call uncertain. CDR1 and CDR2 from the germline V gene are MNHEY and SVGAGI. The CDR3 has 13 residues. Between the trimmed V and J ends, which lost 6 bases and 4 bases, there was a span of 12 bases. CDR3 DNA sequence: TGTGCCAGCAGCCGTTCGACGGTCACTGAAGCTTTCTTT. It translates to CASSRSTVTEAFF.

The V call is TRBV19, the J call TRBJ1-6; 8 bases fit TRBD1. CDR3 size: 15 residues. Per germline, CDR1 LNHDA and CDR2 SQIVND (reference sequence). V was pared by 5 bases and J by 6 bases, with 6 bases of the junction left unmatched. The CDR3 DNA sequence: TGTGCCAGTAGTCCACAGGGGGTCGGTAATTCACCCCTCCACTTT. It translates to CASSPQGVGNSPLHF. Looking up the rest from reference TRBV19 and TRBJ1-6 gives the full variable domain: DGGITQSPKYLFRKEGQNVTLSCEQNLNHDAMYWYRQDPGQGLRLIYYSQIVNDFQKGDIAEGYSVSREKKESFPLTVTSAQKNPTAFYLCASSPQGVGNSPLHFGNGTRLTVT.

This chain links TRBV6-2 or TRBV6-3 with TRBJ2-7; 11 bases align to TRBD2. This CDR3 has 14 amino acids. Germline trimming cut 2 bases from V and 3 bases from J; bases unmatched to any gene: 0. CDR1 is MNHEY, CDR2 SVGEGT, per germline. CDR3 DNA: TGTGCCAGCAGTTACGGGACTAGCGGCTACGAGCAGTACTTC. Amino acid sequence: CASSYGTSGYEQYF.

The chain carries TRBV30 and TRBJ1-2; D remains ambiguous. Germline CDR1 reads GTSNPN; CDR2 reads SVGIG (reference sequence). The CDR3 length is 12 residues. V was shortened by 3 bases and J by 3 bases, with 8 bases between the two germline ends. CDR3 nucleotides: TGTGCCTGGAGAAGGGAAGACTATGGCTACACCTTC. Its translation is CAWRREDYGYTF.

The chain is built from TRBV28 and TRBJ1-1; 9 bases agree with TRBD1. V gave up 5 bases and J gave up 10 bases; unmatched junction bases: 8. The CDR3 totals 13 residues. Per germline, CDR1 MDHEN and CDR2 SYDVKM. The CDR3 nucleotides read TGTGCCAGCAGTAATACAGGGGGCCTGGGAGCTTTCTTT. Its translation is CASSNTGGLGAFF.

This clone was recorded only once. The J gene is TRBJ2-7, the V gene TRBV6-5; D is uncertain. V was shortened by 3 bases and J by 5 bases, with 14 bases between the two germline ends. The length of the CDR3 is 14 residues. Germline-derived CDR1 and CDR2 are MNHEY and SVGAGI. CDR3 residues: CASSYRRRGHEQYF. Here the CDR3 DNA reads TGTGCCAGCAGTTATCGCCGACGAGGCCACGAGCAGTACTTC.

The gene calls are TRBV6-5 and TRBJ2-7, with D possibly being TRBD2 (5 bases). Germline values: CDR1 MNHEY, CDR2 SVGAGI. The CDR3 contains 13 residues. The V end was cut by 6 bases, the J end by 4 bases, with 13 bases between. The CDR3 DNA reads TGTGCCAGCAGCCCACGAGGGTTGTACGAGCAGTACTTC. The encoded protein is CASSPRGLYEQYF.

Only one count was recorded for this clone. The gene calls are TRBV7-7 and TRBJ1-5, with TRBD1 matching over 8 bases. The germline gives CDR1 SSHAT, CDR2 FNYEAQ (reference sequence). The CDR3 covers 16 residues. With V trimmed by 4 bases and J by 6 bases, 11 bases remained unmatched. DNA for the CDR3: TGTGCCAGCAGCTCCGCTACAGGGGGAAGGAGTCAGCCCCAGCATTTT. As protein: CASSSATGGRSQPQHF.

The chain uses TRBV10-2 and TRBJ2-3; D is unresolved. CDR1 and CDR2 (germline): WSHSY, SAAADI. V was clipped by 1 base and J by 3 bases, with 2 bases between them. This CDR3 has 12 amino acids. The chain's CDR3 is CASSELTDTQYF. CDR3 nucleotide sequence: TGCGCCAGCAGTGAGTTAACAGATACGCAGTATTTT.

The rearrangement links TRBV4-3 to TRBJ2-6; 7 nucleotides align to TRBD1. The J segment lost 0 bases and the V segment lost 4 bases, leaving 9 bases of the junction unmatched. Germline V gene sequence: CDR1 LGHNA, CDR2 YSLEER. This CDR3 is 18 amino acids long. For the CDR3, the DNA is TGCGCCAGCAGCCGGTTCCTGACAGGGCGCTCTGGGGCCAACGTCCTGACTTTC. Amino acid sequence: CASSRFLTGRSGANVLTF.